The following is a T cell receptor (beta chain) sequence with its context. The CDR3 runs to 15 residues. CDR1 is MNHNS and CDR2 is SASEGT in the germline V gene. The V end was cut by 1 base, the J end by 5 bases, with 11 bases between. Authors' methods: Amplification from reference gene primers served as the basis for estimated nucleated cell counts. Profiling relied on immunoSEQ multiplex PCR, and the TCRdb table lists in-frame clones only, not all of them. V and J calls and clone size are those listed in that table; D and trimming were worked out from the DNA. The data hold about 140,000 clones, with about 87% observed a single time. These data originate in a study of blood T cell repertoires in COVID-19.

The receptor's source is a human donor with COVID-19, enrolled during active disease. The donor label of this sample is uncertain. Sequenced material: peripheral blood. This chain connects TRBV6-1 to TRBJ2-2; no definite D call. The CDR3 loop is CASSEGTGRTGELFF. The CDR3 nucleotides read TGTGCCAGCAGTGAAGGTACGGGTCGGACCGGGGAGCTGTTTTTT.